Listed here are 26 T cell receptor beta chains from one sample, sequenced in a study of beta chain features in type 1 diabetes. These TCRs are of unknown antigen specificity. The authors reverse transcribed all of the isolated RNA, so sequencing captured expressed TCRB transcripts. Only in-frame clones appear in the TCRdb table, and some are missing; sequencing was by immunoSEQ multiplex PCR. The top ten clones hold roughly 0.089% of a sample with 160,000 or so clones, roughly 63% of them seen once. General study results and limits: A moderate, significant TCRB CDR3 shortening appeared in type 1 diabetes across four CD4+ subsets.

Sequenced material: naive CD4+ T cells from blood. The origin of the receptors is a man younger than 40 with type 1 diabetes.

The chain uses TRBV18 and TRBJ2-3; TRBD1 matches at 7 bases. The CDR3 spans 17 residues. V shed 0 bases and J 6 bases; nucleotides not matched to a gene: 12. The germline V gene has CDR1 KGHSH and CDR2 LQKENI. CDR3 nucleotides: TGTGCCAGCTCACCACCGGCCGGGACAGTACAGGGGGATACGCAGTATTTT. This translates into CASSPPAGTVQGDTQYF.

The V gene is TRBV30, the J gene TRBJ2-1; TRBD1 matches at 9 bases. From germline, CDR1 is GTSNPN and CDR2 SVGIG (reference sequence). The CDR3 is 12 residues long. The V segment lost 4 bases and the J segment 10 bases; nucleotides outside the gene matches: 5. The CDR3 bases are TGTGCCTGGAAGGGGACAGGGTGGGAGCAGTTCTTC. This gives the protein CAWKGTGWEQFF.

The chain uses TRBV4-3 and TRBJ2-7; the D gene is possibly TRBD1 (5 bases). In germline, CDR1 is LGHNA, CDR2 YSLEER. The CDR3 length is 16 residues. V was cut by 0 bases and J by 2 bases, with 14 bases left in between. The CDR3, as DNA: TGCGCCAGCAGCCAAGAATGGGGCGACAGTCCCTACGAGCAGTACTTC. Translating it yields CASSQEWGDSPYEQYF.

The chain is built from TRBV4-3 and TRBJ2-7; D gene ambiguous. The CDR3 runs to 16 residues. Germline V gene lookup returns CDR1 LGHNA and CDR2 YSLEER. V lost 0 bases and J 0 bases, leaving 12 bases between the germline ends. CDR3 DNA sequence: TGCGCCAGCAGCCAAGATTACGGCAGGAGCTCCTACGAGCAGTACTTC. Its translation is CASSQDYGRSSYEQYF.

The chain recombines TRBV4-3 with TRBJ2-7; D is possibly TRBD1 (5 bases). CDR1 and CDR2 from the germline V gene are LGHNA and YSLEER. CDR3 size: 15 residues. V was pared by 1 base and J by 2 bases, with 12 bases between. The CDR3 is CASSQVRAPTYEQYF. The CDR3 DNA reads as TGCGCCAGCAGCCAAGTCAGGGCCCCGACCTACGAGCAGTACTTC.

The CDR3 is CASSLGRAYNEQFF. CDR3 DNA: TGTGCCAGCAGCTTAGGTCGGGCTTACAATGAGCAGTTCTTC. The chain carries TRBV7-2 and TRBJ2-1; D is ambiguous. Germline loops: CDR1 SGHTA, CDR2 FQGNSA. V was pared by 1 base and J by 4 bases, with 8 bases between. The CDR3 contains 14 residues.

This clone was seen only a few times. This rearrangement joins TRBV9 to TRBJ2-5; tentative D call: TRBD1 (5 bases). Per germline, CDR1 SGDLS and CDR2 YYNGEE. The CDR3 runs 14 residues. V dropped 4 bases and J dropped 5 bases, with 15 bases sitting between them. DNA for the CDR3: TGTGCCAGCAGCCCCCTGGGGCAGGGCGAGACCCAGTACTTC. This translates into CASSPLGQGETQYF.

This chain's CDR3 is CASSTADSTIIGEKLFF. CDR3 bases: TGTGCCAGCAGTACAGCAGACAGTACTATAATTGGTGAAAAACTGTTTTTT. The J gene is TRBJ1-4, the V gene TRBV25-1; D might be TRBD1 (5 bases). CDR3 length: 17 amino acids. Trimming pared 5 bases from V and 7 bases from J, leaving 23 bases between. The V gene's germline CDR1 is MGHDK and CDR2 SYGVNS.

The V gene is TRBV19, the J gene TRBJ1-1, with no clear D. Germline assignment: CDR1 LNHDA and CDR2 SQIVND (reference sequence). V was shortened by 5 bases and J by 0 bases, with 1 base between the two germline ends. The CDR3 covers 11 residues. The CDR3 reads CASSLNTEAFF. CDR3 nucleotides: TGTGCCAGTAGTCTGAACACTGAAGCTTTCTTT.

The V gene is TRBV4-1, the J gene TRBJ1-1; TRBD1 is a possible D gene (6 bases). This CDR3 is built from 16 residues. Germline CDR1 and CDR2: MGHRA and YSYEKL. The V end was cut by 4 bases, the J end by 1 base, with 16 bases between. CDR3 residues: CASSPKALTGNTEAFF. DNA of the CDR3: TGCGCCAGCAGCCCCAAGGCCTTGACAGGGAACACTGAAGCTTTCTTT.

This sequence joins TRBV9 and TRBJ1-1; maybe TRBD1 (6 bases). CDR3 length equals 17 residues. From germline, CDR1 is SGDLS and CDR2 YYNGEE. V was trimmed by 0 bases and J by 4 bases, leaving 19 bases between them. The CDR3 loop is CASSVAESVRGGTEAFF. CDR3 nucleotides: TGTGCCAGCAGCGTAGCGGAGTCGGTCAGGGGAGGCACTGAAGCTTTCTTT.

J is TRBJ2-2 and V is TRBV7-9; D ambiguous. V was clipped by 5 bases and J by 2 bases, with 6 bases between them. The CDR3 is made up of 13 amino acids. Germline CDR1 is SEHNR and CDR2 is FQNEAQ (reference sequence). The CDR3 DNA is TGTGCCAGCAGCACCACAAACACCGGGGAGCTGTTTTTT. Encoded protein: CASSTTNTGELFF.

The chain links TRBV29-1 to TRBJ2-5; 7 bases are a match to TRBD1. With 0 bases clipped from V and 2 bases from J, the junction kept 3 bases outside the gene matches. Per germline, CDR1 SQVTM and CDR2 ANQGSEA. CDR3 length: 14 amino acids. The DNA of the CDR3 is TGCAGCGTTGAAGATCCGGGACAGCAAGAGACCCAGTACTTC. It is translated as CSVEDPGQQETQYF. Supplemented by reference TRBV29-1 and TRBJ2-5, the full variable domain reads SAVISQKPSRDICQRGTSLTIQCQVDSQVTMMFWYRQQPGQSLTLIATANQGSEATYESGFVIDKFPISRPNLTFSTLTVSNMSPEDSSIYLCSVEDPGQQETQYFGPGTRLLVL.

Of note for this clone: One end of the junction does not line up with germline, which may come from a read error. V usage is TRBV23-1 and J usage is TRBJ2-7, with 7 bases lining up with TRBD1. TRBV23-1 falls under the ORF class, with uncertain function. The CDR3 has 15 residues. The CDR3 DNA sequence: TGCGCCAGCATTCAAAATCGACAGGGATACTACGAGCAGTACTTC. This gives the protein CASIQNRQGYYEQYF.

Here the CDR3 reads CASSFSTVSSYEQYF. The CDR3 region has the DNA TGTGCCAGCAGTTTCTCGACGGTGAGCTCCTACGAGCAGTACTTC. This chain links TRBV27 with TRBJ2-7; D is unresolved. This CDR3 contains 15 residues. Germline CDR1 MNHEY, CDR2 SMNVEV (reference sequence). The V end lost 3 bases, the J end lost 0 bases, and 12 bases lay between the germline ends.

The rearrangement joins TRBV14 to TRBJ2-5; weak D call: TRBD2 (5 bases). In germline, CDR1 is SGHDN, CDR2 FVKESK. This CDR3 is built from 13 residues. V lost 2 bases and J lost 1, with 5 bases in between. This CDR3 reads CASSQLAQETQYF. The DNA of the CDR3 is TGTGCCAGCAGCCAACTAGCCCAAGAGACCCAGTACTTC.

The rearrangement uses TRBV9 and TRBJ2-3; no definite D call. CDR1 SGDLS and CDR2 YYNGEE come from the germline V gene. The CDR3 length is 15 residues. The germline V and J ends were trimmed by 3 bases and 4 bases, with 15 bases remaining between them. CDR3 sequence reads: CASSARPGPSDTQYF. Here the CDR3 DNA reads TGTGCCAGCAGCGCCCGACCCGGACCGTCAGATACGCAGTATTTT.

The V call is TRBV5-8, the J call TRBJ1-6; D is unclear. V was pared by 5 bases and J by 4 bases, with 10 bases between. This CDR3 region has 14 residues. In germline, CDR1 is SGHTS, CDR2 YDEGEE. The CDR3 DNA reads as TGTGCCAGCAGGAGGACGGATTATAATTCACCCCTCCACTTT. Translating gives CASRRTDYNSPLHF.

The V call is TRBV29-1, the J call TRBJ1-1; D is uncertain. V was shortened by 3 bases and J by 1 base, with 12 bases between the two germline ends. The CDR3 has 14 residues. In germline, CDR1 is SQVTM, CDR2 ANQGSEA. The CDR3 sequence: CSVDLGQTNTEAFF. CDR3 coding DNA: TGCAGCGTTGACCTTGGGCAGACGAACACTGAAGCTTTCTTT. Supplemented by reference TRBV29-1 and TRBJ1-1, the full variable domain reads SAVISQKPSRDICQRGTSLTIQCQVDSQVTMMFWYRQQPGQSLTLIATANQGSEATYESGFVIDKFPISRPNLTFSTLTVSNMSPEDSSIYLCSVDLGQTNTEAFFGQGTRLTVV.

The genes are TRBV7-2 and TRBJ2-5; D unclear. V was pared by 4 bases and J by 0 bases, with 0 bases between. Germline CDR1 SGHTA, CDR2 FQGNSA. The CDR3 spans 11 residues. CDR3 coding DNA: TGTGCCAGCAGCTACCAAGAGACCCAGTACTTC. Its translation is CASSYQETQYF.

Here the CDR3 reads CASSVLSSSGLETQYF. The CDR3 DNA reads TGTGCCAGCAGCGTCCTGTCATCATCGGGGTTAGAGACCCAGTACTTC. V and J are TRBV9 and TRBJ2-5; a weak D match, TRBD2 (5 bases). V lost 2 bases, J lost 4 bases, and 18 bases lay in between. The CDR3 runs to 16 residues. Germline lookup yields CDR1 SGDLS and CDR2 YYNGEE. Full variable domain (outside the CDR3, taken from reference TRBV9 and TRBJ2-5): DSGVTQTPKHLITATGQRVTLRCSPRSGDLSVYWYQQSLDQGLQFLIQYYNGEERAKGNILERFSAQQFPDLHSELNLSSLELGDSALYFCASSVLSSSGLETQYFGPGTRLLVL.

This chain connects TRBV15 to TRBJ2-3; TRBD1 agrees at 8 bases. Germline CDR1 and CDR2: LNHNV and YYDKDF (reference sequence). V dropped 9 bases and J dropped 3; count of bases not matched to a gene: 11. There are 15 residues in the CDR3. The CDR3 reads CATVTDRGVTDTQYF. The CDR3, as DNA: TGTGCCACTGTGACCGACAGGGGCGTTACAGATACGCAGTATTTT.

The chain recombines TRBV7-8 with TRBJ2-7; D is undetermined. Germline V CDR1 and CDR2: SGHVS, FQNEAQ. V gave up 5 bases and J gave up 0 bases, with 8 bases separating them. The length of the CDR3 is 13 residues. The CDR3 sequence: CASSRRGSYEQYF. The CDR3 coding sequence is TGTGCCAGCAGCCGTCGTGGCTCCTACGAGCAGTACTTC.

This clone was seen a handful of times. The rearrangement links TRBV20-1 to TRBJ1-1; no clear D. Trimming removed 2 bases from V and 8 bases from J, with 9 bases in between. CDR3 length equals 11 residues. Germline CDR1 and CDR2: DFQATT and SNEGSKA (reference sequence). CDR3 coding DNA: TGCAGTGCTAGATATAAACAGGAAGCTTTCTTT. Residues: CSARYKQEAFF.

CDR3 bases: TGCAGCGTTGAACCCGTGGGGACGAAGTCAGATCTTAGCTCCTACAATGAGCAGTTCTTC. It is translated as CSVEPVGTKSDLSSYNEQFF. V usage is TRBV29-1 and J usage is TRBJ2-1; D tentatively reads TRBD1 or TRBD2 (5 bases each). This CDR3 spans 20 amino acids. Germline-derived CDR1 and CDR2 are SQVTM and ANQGSEA. Trimming shortened V by 2 bases and J by 0 bases, and 26 bases separated the two germline ends.

This clone was seen more than once but under ten times. V and J are TRBV27 and TRBJ2-7; D is uncertain. Germline loops: CDR1 MNHEY, CDR2 SMNVEV (reference sequence). The CDR3 runs 17 residues. Between the trimmed V and J ends, which lost 5 bases and 6 bases, there was a span of 26 bases. CDR3 nucleotides: TGTGCCAGCAGTCCGGTGACGGTTCATCGTTCTCTCCGCGAGCAGTACTTC. Its translation: CASSPVTVHRSLREQYF.